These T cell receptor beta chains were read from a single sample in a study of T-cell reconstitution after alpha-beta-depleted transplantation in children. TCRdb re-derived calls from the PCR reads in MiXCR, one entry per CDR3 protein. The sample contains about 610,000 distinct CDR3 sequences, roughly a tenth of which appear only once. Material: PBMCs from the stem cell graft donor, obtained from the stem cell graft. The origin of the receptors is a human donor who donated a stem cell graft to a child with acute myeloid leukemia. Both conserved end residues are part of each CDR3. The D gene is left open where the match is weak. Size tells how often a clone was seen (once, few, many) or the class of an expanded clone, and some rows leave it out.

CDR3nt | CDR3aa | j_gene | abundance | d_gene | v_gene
TGCGCCAGCAGCCCATCCCCGTCACAACCTGAGCAGTTCTTC | CASSPSPSQPEQFF | TRBJ2-1 | NA | NA | TRBV5-1
TGCAGTGCTACGGGCGGGAGGGGGTCCTACAATGAGCAGTTCTTC | CSATGGRGSYNEQFF | TRBJ2-1 | NA | TRBD2 | TRBV20-1
TGTGCCAGCAGCCAGGGGGGCCCCGCTGAGGGCTACGAGCAGTACTTC | CASSQGGPAEGYEQYF | TRBJ2-7 | few | NA | TRBV14
TGTGCCAGCAGTGAGACCGGGACAGGAAGTGCTAATGAAAAACTGTTTTTT | CASSETGTGSANEKLFF | TRBJ1-4 | few | TRBD1 | TRBV6-1
TGTGCCAGCAGTTCCCGACTAGCGGGAGGGTCGAACACCGGGGAGCTGTTTTTT | CASSSRLAGGSNTGELFF | TRBJ2-2 | few | TRBD2 | TRBV6-2/TRBV6-3
TGCAGTGCTCCGGGACTAGCGGAACTCGAGCAGTACTTC | CSAPGLAELEQYF | TRBJ2-7 | many | TRBD2 | TRBV20-1
TGCGCCAGCAGCTTGTTAGAGTCGGGGGAGCTGTTTTTT | CASSLLESGELFF | TRBJ2-2 | NA | NA | TRBV5-1
TGTGCCATCAATGAGGGGGCTGGAGAGACCCAGTACTTC | CAINEGAGETQYF | TRBJ2-5 | NA | TRBD1 | TRBV10-3
TGTGCCAGCAGTTCTACCGGGACTAGCGGCCCCCCGGCCGGGGAGCTGTTTTTT | CASSSTGTSGPPAGELFF | TRBJ2-2 | NA | TRBD2 | TRBV27
TGTGCCAGCAGTGCGCGACTAGCGCGGGGCGAGCAGTACTTC | CASSARLARGEQYF | TRBJ2-7 | NA | TRBD2 | TRBV2
TGTGCCAGCAGTATCGACTTAAGCCAGTTCTTC | CASSIDLSQFF | TRBJ2-1 | many | NA | TRBV12-3/TRBV12-4
TGCAGCGTTGAGGGCAGGGGCCCAGATACGCAGTATTTT | CSVEGRGPDTQYF | TRBJ2-3 | NA | NA | TRBV29-1
TGTGCCAGCATCACCGGCGGGCTGACTGGTTCCTACAATGAGCAGTTCTTC | CASITGGLTGSYNEQFF | TRBJ2-1 | NA | NA | TRBV6-2/TRBV6-3
TGTGCCAGCAGCCCTAGTGGGACAGGGGGCTTGGGGAAGTCCTACGAGCAGTACTTC | CASSPSGTGGLGKSYEQYF | TRBJ2-7 | few | TRBD1 | TRBV9
TGTGCCTCACAGAGGGCATACGAGCAGTACTTC | CASQRAYEQYF | TRBJ2-7 | few | NA | TRBV6-5
TGCAGTGCTGAGGCCGCTCGGGGACTAGCGGGAGTAGGACCAGATACGCAGTATTTT | CSAEAARGLAGVGPDTQYF | TRBJ2-3 | once | TRBD2 | TRBV20-1
TGCAGTGCTAGTCGCCGGGACACCCCACGGTCGACCCAGTACTTC | CSASRRDTPRSTQYF | TRBJ2-5 | many | NA | TRBV20-1
TGCGCCAGCAGCCAAACGACTAGCGGGAGTAATGAGCAGTTCTTC | CASSQTTSGSNEQFF | TRBJ2-1 | many | TRBD2 | TRBV4-3
TGTGCCAGCAGTGAATTCGACAGGATCTATGGCTACACCTTC | CASSEFDRIYGYTF | TRBJ1-2 | NA | NA | TRBV25-1
TGTGCCACCAGTGATCCGTTCCGGGGAAGCTCCTACAATGAGCAGTTCTTC | CATSDPFRGSSYNEQFF | TRBJ2-1 | NA | NA | TRBV24-1
TGTGCCAGCAGCAACCGGGACAGCGCTTACGAGCAGTACTTC | CASSNRDSAYEQYF | TRBJ2-7 | NA | TRBD1 | TRBV7-6
TGTGCCAGCAGTGATAAAGTCGCAGTTGTTAACACCGGGGAGCTGTTTTTT | CASSDKVAVVNTGELFF | TRBJ2-2 | many | NA | TRBV2
TGTGCCAGCAGCCACCGACTAGCGGGAGTGGAGGAGCAGTTCTTC | CASSHRLAGVEEQFF | TRBJ2-1 | NA | TRBD2 | TRBV4-2
TGTGCCAGCAGCTCGGGACAGACGTTAGCCAAAAACATTCAGTACTTC | CASSSGQTLAKNIQYF | TRBJ2-4 | NA | TRBD1 | TRBV7-6
TGTGCCAGCAGCCTAGACAGGGCCCGTCGCTACACCTTC | CASSLDRARRYTF | TRBJ1-2 | many | TRBD1 | TRBV28
TGCAGTGCTAGAGATTATGCGCGGGAGGGCGGTAGGGGTACGCAGTATTTT | CSARDYAREGGRGTQYF | TRBJ2-3 | few | TRBD2 | TRBV20-1
TGTGCCAGCTACTTGGGGGGCGCAGGGTCTCACTATGGCTACACCTTC | CASYLGGAGSHYGYTF | TRBJ1-2 | NA | NA | TRBV7-9
TGTGCCAGCAGCCGGGACAGAAACATATACGAGCAGTACTTC | CASSRDRNIYEQYF | TRBJ2-7 | many | TRBD1 | TRBV7-8
TGTGCCAGCAGCCCAGGGACAGGGCCGTTTGAGACCCAGTACTTC | CASSPGTGPFETQYF | TRBJ2-5 | many | TRBD1 | TRBV7-9
TGTGCCATCAGTGGGGGCGGGCCCTACAATGAGCAGTTCTTC | CAISGGGPYNEQFF | TRBJ2-1 | many | NA | TRBV10-3
TGTGCCAGCAGCTTAGTCTGGTCGGGGTCCTTAAACACCGGGGAGCTGTTTTTT | CASSLVWSGSLNTGELFF | TRBJ2-2 | many | NA | TRBV7-8
TGCGCCAGCAGCCCTACTGTCGGACTAGCGGGAGGAAAGTTCTTC | CASSPTVGLAGGKFF | TRBJ2-1 | many | TRBD2 | TRBV5-1
TGTGCCAGCAGCTCCTCCAGGGCAGGAGGGGCCAACGTCCTGACTTTC | CASSSSRAGGANVLTF | TRBJ2-6 | few | NA | TRBV11-2
TGCAGTGCTAGACAGGGTGACCAGCCCCAGCATTTT | CSARQGDQPQHF | TRBJ1-5 | many | NA | TRBV20-1
TGTGCCACCGAAGGGACTGCCCCCTACAATGAGCAGTTCTTC | CATEGTAPYNEQFF | TRBJ2-1 | NA | NA | TRBV2